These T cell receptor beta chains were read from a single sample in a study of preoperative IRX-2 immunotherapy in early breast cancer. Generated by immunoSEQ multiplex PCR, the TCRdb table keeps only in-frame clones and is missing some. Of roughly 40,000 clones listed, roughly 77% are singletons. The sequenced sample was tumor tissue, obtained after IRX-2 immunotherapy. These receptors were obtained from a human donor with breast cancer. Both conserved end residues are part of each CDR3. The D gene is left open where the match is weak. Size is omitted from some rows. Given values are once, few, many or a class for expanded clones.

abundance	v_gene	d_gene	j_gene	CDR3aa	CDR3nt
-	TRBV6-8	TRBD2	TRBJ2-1	CASSLAGGAREQFF	TGTGCCAGCAGTCTAGCGGGAGGTGCAAGAGAGCAGTTCTTC
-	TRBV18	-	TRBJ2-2	CASSPQGSGELFF	TGTGCCAGCTCACCACAGGGGTCCGGGGAGCTGTTTTTT
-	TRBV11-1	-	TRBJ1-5	CASSLGGASRPQHF	TGTGCCAGCAGCTTAGGTGGGGCGAGTAGACCCCAGCATTTT
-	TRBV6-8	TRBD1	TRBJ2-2	CAINEPGGKEGSGELFF	TGTGCCATCAACGAACCAGGGGGAAAGGAAGGGAGCGGGGAGCTGTTTTTT
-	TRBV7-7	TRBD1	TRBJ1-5	CASSFDGTGGRAQHF	TGTGCCAGCAGCTTCGACGGGACAGGAGGGAGAGCCCAGCATTTT
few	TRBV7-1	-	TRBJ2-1	CASSPSSPGAGGHNEQFF	TGTGCCAGCAGCCCAAGTTCCCCGGGCGCTGGAGGGCACAATGAGCAGTTCTTC
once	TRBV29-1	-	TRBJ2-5	CSVIQGGETQYF	TGCAGCGTTATACAGGGTGGAGAGACCCAGTACTTC
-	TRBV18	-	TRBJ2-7	CASSPGMGEQYF	TGTGCCAGCTCACCAGGGATGGGCGAGCAGTACTTC
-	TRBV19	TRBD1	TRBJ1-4	CATGSGTGVRKLFF	TGTGCCACCGGCTCCGGGACAGGGGTTCGAAAACTGTTTTTT
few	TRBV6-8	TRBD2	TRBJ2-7	CASSYPPLAAGGNLNPYEQYF	TGTGCCAGCAGCTACCCGCCCTTAGCAGCGGGGGGTAACCTAAATCCCTACGAGCAGTACTTC
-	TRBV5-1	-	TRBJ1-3	CASSLGDGGNTIYF	TGCGCCAGCAGCCTGGGGGATGGGGGAAACACCATATATTTT
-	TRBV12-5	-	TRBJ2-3	CASGLWGAGTDTQYF	TGTGCTAGTGGTTTGTGGGGGGCCGGCACAGATACGCAGTATTTT
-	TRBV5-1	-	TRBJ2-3	CASSLDGVRGDTQYF	TGCGCCAGCAGCTTGGATGGGGTTAGGGGAGATACGCAGTATTTT
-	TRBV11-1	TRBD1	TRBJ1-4	CASSLRTGGEKLFF	TGTGCCAGCAGCCTAAGAACAGGGGGGGAAAAACTGTTTTTT
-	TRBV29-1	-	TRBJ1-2	CSSQQGIYGYTF	TGCAGCTCCCAACAGGGCATCTATGGCTACACCTTC
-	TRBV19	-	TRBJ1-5	CASSLRNQPQHF	TGTGCCAGTAGCTTGAGGAATCAGCCCCAGCATTTT
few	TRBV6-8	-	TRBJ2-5	CASRAHGAAETQYF	TGTGCCAGCAGGGCCCATGGCGCGGCGGAGACCCAGTACTTC
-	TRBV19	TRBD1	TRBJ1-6	CASRDRGDSPLHF	TGTGCCAGTAGGGACAGGGGGGATTCACCCCTCCACTTT
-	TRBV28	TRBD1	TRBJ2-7	CASSFSGQHNNYEQYF	TGTGCCAGCAGTTTTTCGGGACAGCACAACAACTACGAGCAGTACTTC
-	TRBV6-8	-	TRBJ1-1	CASSIQGLTEAFF	TGTGCCAGCAGTATACAGGGTCTGACTGAAGCTTTCTTT
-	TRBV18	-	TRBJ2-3	CASSPAGGADTQYF	TGTGCCAGCTCACCAGCTGGGGGAGCAGATACGCAGTATTTT
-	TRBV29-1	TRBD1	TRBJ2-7	CSVETPGQGGYEQYF	TGCAGCGTTGAAACACCGGGACAGGGGGGATACGAGCAGTACTTC
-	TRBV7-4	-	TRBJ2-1	CASSLAEFHEQFF	TGTGCCAGCAGCTTAGCGGAGTTCCATGAGCAGTTCTTC
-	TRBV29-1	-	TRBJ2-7	CSFTGSWYEQYF	TGCAGCTTTACAGGGTCTTGGTACGAGCAGTACTTC
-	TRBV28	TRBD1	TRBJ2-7	CASTLQGALHEQYF	TGTGCCAGCACTTTACAGGGGGCGCTGCACGAGCAGTACTTC
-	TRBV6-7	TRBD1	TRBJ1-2	CASSYGQGLNYGYTF	TGTGCCAGCAGTTACGGACAGGGGCTCAACTATGGCTACACCTTC
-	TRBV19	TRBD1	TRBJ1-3	CASSKGQGAPGNTIYF	TGTGCCAGTAGTAAGGGACAGGGGGCTCCAGGAAACACCATATATTTT
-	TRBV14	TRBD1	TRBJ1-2	CASSQDRQGGYGYTF	TGTGCCAGCAGCCAAGATCGACAGGGAGGCTATGGCTACACCTTC
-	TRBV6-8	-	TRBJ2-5	CASSYSHAVETQYF	TGTGCCAGCAGTTACTCCCACGCCGTAGAGACCCAGTACTTC
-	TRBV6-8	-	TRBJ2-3	CASSEPGAPFTQYF	TGTGCCAGCAGTGAGCCGGGGGCCCCCTTTACGCAGTATTTT
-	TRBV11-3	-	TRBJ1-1	CASSLKGTRNTEAFF	TGTGCCAGCAGCTTGAAGGGCACCCGGAACACTGAAGCTTTCTTT
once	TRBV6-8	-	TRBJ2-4	CASSNPPAKNIQYF	TGTGCCAGCAGTAATCCCCCGGCCAAAAACATTCAGTACTTC
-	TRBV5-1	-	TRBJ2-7	CASSLRGETYEQYF	TGCGCCAGCAGCTTACGAGGGGAAACCTACGAGCAGTACTTC
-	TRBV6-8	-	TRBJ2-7	CASSVQAGSYEQYF	TGTGCCAGCAGTGTGCAGGCGGGCAGCTACGAGCAGTACTTC
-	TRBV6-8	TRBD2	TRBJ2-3	CAIRTSGDTQYF	TGTGCCATCAGGACTAGCGGAGATACGCAGTATTTT
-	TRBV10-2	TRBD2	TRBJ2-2	CASRAGGTGELFF	TGCGCCAGCAGAGCGGGAGGAACCGGGGAGCTGTTTTTT
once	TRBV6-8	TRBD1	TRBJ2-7	CASSSPGTAPYEQYF	TGTGCCAGCAGTTCCCCCGGGACAGCCCCCTACGAGCAGTACTTC
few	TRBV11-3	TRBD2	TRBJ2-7	CASSLGQMPTGTSRGEQYF	TGTGCCAGCAGCTTAGGTCAAATGCCCACCGGGACTAGCCGAGGGGAGCAGTACTTC
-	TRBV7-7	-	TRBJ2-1	CASSMGATLSYNEQFF	TGTGCCAGCAGCATGGGGGCCACTCTCTCCTACAATGAGCAGTTCTTC
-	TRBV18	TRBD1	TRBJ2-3	CASSYRTGKSSTDTQYF	TGTGCCAGCTCATATCGGACAGGAAAGTCTAGCACAGATACGCAGTATTTT
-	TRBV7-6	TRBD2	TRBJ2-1	CASSPGGREGPNEQFF	TGTGCCAGCAGCCCCGGAGGACGGGAGGGCCCCAATGAGCAGTTCTTC
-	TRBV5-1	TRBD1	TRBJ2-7	CASSLGTGSGLEQYF	TGCGCCAGCAGCTTGGGGACAGGGAGCGGTCTCGAGCAGTACTTC
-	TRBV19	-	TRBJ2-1	CASSIVPGTEQFF	TGTGCCAGTAGTATAGTTCCCGGGACTGAGCAGTTCTTC
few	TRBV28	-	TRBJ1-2	CASSAPVGAYGYTF	TGTGCCAGCAGTGCCCCCGTGGGAGCCTATGGCTACACCTTC
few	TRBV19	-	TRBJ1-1	CASTLTANTEAFF	TGTGCCAGTACCTTGACAGCGAACACTGAAGCTTTCTTT
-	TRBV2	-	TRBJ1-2	CASSEAGRGGYTF	TGTGCCAGCAGTGAAGCTGGCAGGGGAGGCTACACCTTC
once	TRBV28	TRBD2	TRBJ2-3	CASSLGLADTDTQYF	TGTGCCAGCAGTCTGGGACTAGCCGACACAGATACGCAGTATTTT
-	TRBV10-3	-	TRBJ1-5	CAISESIRSNQPQHF	TGTGCCATCAGTGAGTCGATTCGTAGCAATCAGCCCCAGCATTTT
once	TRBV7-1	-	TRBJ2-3	CASRSRRSTDTQYF	TGTGCCAGCAGATCCAGGAGATCCACAGATACGCAGTATTTT
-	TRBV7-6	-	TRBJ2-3	CASSLEGTSDTQYF	TGTGCCAGCAGCTTAGAGGGCACCTCAGATACGCAGTATTTT
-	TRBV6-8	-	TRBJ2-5	CASSDTGKETQYF	TGTGCCAGCAGTGACACCGGAAAAGAGACCCAGTACTTC
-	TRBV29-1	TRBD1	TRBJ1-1	CSARQGPKSAEAFF	TGCAGCGCCCGACAGGGACCTAAATCTGCTGAAGCTTTCTTT
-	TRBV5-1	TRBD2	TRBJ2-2	CASSTGTSGVTGELFF	TGCGCCAGCAGCACGGGGACTAGTGGGGTCACCGGGGAGCTGTTTTTT